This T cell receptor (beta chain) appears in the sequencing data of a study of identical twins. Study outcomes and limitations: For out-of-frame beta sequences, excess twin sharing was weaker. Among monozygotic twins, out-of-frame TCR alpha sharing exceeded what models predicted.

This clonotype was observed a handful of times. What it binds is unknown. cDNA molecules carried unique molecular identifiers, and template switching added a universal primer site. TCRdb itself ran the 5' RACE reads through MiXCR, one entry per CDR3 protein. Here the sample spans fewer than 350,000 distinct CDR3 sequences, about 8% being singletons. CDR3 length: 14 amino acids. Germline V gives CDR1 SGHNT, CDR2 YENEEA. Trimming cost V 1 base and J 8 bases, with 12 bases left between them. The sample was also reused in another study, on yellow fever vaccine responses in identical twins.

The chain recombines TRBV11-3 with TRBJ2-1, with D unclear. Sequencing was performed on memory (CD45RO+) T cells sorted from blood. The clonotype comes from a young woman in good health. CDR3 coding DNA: TGTGCCAGCAGCTTAGGTCTGGGTCGGGATGAGCAGTTCTTC. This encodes CASSLGLGRDEQFF.